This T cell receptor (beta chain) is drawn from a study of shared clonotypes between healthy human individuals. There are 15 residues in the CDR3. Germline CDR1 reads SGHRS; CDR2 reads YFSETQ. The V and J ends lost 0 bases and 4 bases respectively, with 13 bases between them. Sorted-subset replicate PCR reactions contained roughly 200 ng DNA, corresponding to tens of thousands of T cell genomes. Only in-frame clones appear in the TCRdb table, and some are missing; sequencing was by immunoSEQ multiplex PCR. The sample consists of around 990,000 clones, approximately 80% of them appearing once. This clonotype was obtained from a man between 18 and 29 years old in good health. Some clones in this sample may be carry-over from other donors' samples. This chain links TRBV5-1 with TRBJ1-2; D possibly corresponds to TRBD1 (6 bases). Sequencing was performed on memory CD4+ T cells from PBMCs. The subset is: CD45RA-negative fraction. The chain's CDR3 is CASSLEGGFSYGYTF. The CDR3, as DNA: TGCGCCAGCAGCTTGGAGGGGGGCTTCTCCTATGGCTACACCTTC. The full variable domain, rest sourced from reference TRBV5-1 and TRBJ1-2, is KAGVTQTPRYLIKTRGQQVTLSCSPISGHRSVSWYQQTPGQGLQFLFEYFSETQRNKGNFPGRFSGRQFSNSRSEMNVSTLELGDSALYLCASSLEGGFSYGYTFGSGTRLTVV.